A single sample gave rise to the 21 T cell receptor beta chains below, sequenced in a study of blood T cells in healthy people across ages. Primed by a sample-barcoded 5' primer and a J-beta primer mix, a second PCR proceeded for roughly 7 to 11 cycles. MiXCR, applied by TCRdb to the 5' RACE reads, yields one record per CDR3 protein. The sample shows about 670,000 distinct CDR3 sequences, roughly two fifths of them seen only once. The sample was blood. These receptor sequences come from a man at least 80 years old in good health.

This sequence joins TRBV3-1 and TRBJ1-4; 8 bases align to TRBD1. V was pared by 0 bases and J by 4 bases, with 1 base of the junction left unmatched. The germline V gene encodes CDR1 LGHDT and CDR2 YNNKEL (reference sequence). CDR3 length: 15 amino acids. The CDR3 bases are TGTGCCAGCAGCCAAGACGACAGGGGTAATGAAAAACTGTTTTTT. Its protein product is CASSQDDRGNEKLFF. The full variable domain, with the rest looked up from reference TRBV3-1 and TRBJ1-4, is DTAVSQTPKYLVTQMGNDKSIKCEQNLGHDTMYWYKQDSKKFLKIMFSYNNKELIINETVPNRFSPKSPDKAHLNLHINSLELGDSAVYFCASSQDDRGNEKLFFGSGTQLSVL.

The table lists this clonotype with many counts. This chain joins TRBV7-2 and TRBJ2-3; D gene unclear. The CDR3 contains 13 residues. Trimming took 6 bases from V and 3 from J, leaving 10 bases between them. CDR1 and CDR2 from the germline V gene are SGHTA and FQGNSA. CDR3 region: CASSLSPTDTQYF. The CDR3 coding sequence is TGTGCCAGCAGTTTATCCCCTACAGATACGCAGTATTTT.

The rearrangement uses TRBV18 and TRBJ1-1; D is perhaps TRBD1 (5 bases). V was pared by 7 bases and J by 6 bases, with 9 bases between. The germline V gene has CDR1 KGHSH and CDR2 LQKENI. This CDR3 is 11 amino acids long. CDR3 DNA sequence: TGTGCCAGCTTTGCGGGGGCTGAAGCTTTCTTT. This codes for CASFAGAEAFF.

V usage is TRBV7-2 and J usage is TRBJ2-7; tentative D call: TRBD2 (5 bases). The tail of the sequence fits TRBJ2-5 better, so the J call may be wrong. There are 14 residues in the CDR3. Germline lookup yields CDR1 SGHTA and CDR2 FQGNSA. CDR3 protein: CASSLLWGDETQYF. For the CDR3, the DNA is TGTGCCAGCAGCCTCCTTTGGGGAGATGAGACCCAGTACTTC.

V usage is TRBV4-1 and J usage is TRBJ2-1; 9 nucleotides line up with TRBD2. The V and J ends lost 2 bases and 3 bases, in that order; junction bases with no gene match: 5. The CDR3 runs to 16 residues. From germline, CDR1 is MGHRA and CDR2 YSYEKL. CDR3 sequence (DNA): TGCGCCAGCAGCCAACAGACTAGCGGCAACTACAATGAGCAGTTCTTC. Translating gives CASSQQTSGNYNEQFF.

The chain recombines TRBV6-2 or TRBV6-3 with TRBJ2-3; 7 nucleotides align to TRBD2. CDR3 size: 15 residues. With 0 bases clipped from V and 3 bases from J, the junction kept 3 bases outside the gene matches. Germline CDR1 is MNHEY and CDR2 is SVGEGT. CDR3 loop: CASSYSERDTDTQYF. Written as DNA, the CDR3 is TGTGCCAGCAGTTACTCTGAGCGGGATACAGATACGCAGTATTTT.

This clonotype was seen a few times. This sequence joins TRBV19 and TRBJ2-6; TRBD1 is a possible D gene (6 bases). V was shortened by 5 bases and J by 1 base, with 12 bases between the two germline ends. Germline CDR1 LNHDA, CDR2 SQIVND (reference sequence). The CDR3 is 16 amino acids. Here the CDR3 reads CASSPETGSGANVLTF. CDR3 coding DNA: TGTGCCAGTAGTCCAGAAACAGGGTCTGGGGCCAACGTCCTGACTTTC.

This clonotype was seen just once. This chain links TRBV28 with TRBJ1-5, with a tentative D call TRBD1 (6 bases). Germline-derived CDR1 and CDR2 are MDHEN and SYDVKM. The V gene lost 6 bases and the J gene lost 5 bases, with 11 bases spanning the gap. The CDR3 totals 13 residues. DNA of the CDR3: TGTGCCAGCAGCAGGGACACATATCAGCCCCAGCATTTT. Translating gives CASSRDTYQPQHF.

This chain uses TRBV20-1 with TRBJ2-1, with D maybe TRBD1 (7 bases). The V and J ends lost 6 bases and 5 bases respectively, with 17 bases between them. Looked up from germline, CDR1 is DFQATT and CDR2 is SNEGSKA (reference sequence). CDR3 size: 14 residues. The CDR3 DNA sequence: TGCAGTGCCGACCAGGGGGGCCCTAACAATGAGCAGTTCTTC. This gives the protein CSADQGGPNNEQFF.

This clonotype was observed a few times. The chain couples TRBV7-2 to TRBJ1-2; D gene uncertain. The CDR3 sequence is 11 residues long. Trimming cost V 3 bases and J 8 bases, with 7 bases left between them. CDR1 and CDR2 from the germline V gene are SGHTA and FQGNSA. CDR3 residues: CASSFFEGYTF. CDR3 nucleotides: TGTGCCAGCAGCTTTTTCGAGGGCTACACCTTC.

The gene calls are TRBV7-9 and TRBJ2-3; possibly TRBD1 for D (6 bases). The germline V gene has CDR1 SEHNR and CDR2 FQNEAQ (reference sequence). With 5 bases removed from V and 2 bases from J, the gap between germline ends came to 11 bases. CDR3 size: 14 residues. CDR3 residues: CASSPGHFTDTQYF. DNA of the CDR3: TGTGCCAGCAGCCCGGGACACTTCACAGATACGCAGTATTTT.

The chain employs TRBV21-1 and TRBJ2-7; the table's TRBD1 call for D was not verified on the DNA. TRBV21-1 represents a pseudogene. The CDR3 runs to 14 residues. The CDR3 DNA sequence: TGTGCCAGCAGCTTCCGGGACGGAGCCTACGAGCAGTACTTC. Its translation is CASSFRDGAYEQYF.

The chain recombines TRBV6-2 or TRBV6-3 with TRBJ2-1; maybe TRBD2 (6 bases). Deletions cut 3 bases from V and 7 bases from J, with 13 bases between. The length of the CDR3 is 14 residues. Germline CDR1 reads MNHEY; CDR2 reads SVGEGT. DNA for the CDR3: TGTGCCAGCAGTTATCGAAGGGACTCGAATGAGCAGTTCTTC. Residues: CASSYRRDSNEQFF.

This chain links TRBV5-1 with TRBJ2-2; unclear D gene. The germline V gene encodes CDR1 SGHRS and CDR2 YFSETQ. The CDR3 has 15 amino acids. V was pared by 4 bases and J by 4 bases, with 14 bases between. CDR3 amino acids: CASSPYRVGTGELFF. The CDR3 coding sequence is TGCGCCAGCAGCCCCTATAGAGTGGGCACCGGGGAGCTGTTTTTT.

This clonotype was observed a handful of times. The CDR3: CASSLVVEAFF. CDR3 nucleotides: TGTGCCAGCAGTTTAGTGGTTGAAGCTTTCTTT. This chain links TRBV12-3 or TRBV12-4 with TRBJ1-1; D is unclear. V lost 1 base and J 7 bases, leaving 4 bases between the germline ends. The CDR3 is 11 amino acids.

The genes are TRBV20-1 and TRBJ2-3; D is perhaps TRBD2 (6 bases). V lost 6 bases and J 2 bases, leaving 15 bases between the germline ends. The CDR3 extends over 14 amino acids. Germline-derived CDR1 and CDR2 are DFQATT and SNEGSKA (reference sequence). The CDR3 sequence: CSARISGNTDTQYF. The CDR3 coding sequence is TGCAGTGCCAGGATTAGCGGAAACACAGATACGCAGTATTTT.

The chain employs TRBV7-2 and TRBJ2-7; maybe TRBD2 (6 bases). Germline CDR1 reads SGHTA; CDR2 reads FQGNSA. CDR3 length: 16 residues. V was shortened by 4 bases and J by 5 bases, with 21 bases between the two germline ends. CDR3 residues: CASSSPPGDGTDEQYF. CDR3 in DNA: TGTGCCAGCAGCTCCCCGCCGGGGGACGGAACCGACGAGCAGTACTTC.

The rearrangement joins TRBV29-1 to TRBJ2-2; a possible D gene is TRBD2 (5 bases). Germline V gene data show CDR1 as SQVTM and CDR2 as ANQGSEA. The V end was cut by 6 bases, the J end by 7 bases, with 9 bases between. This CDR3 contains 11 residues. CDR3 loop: CSVVAFGELFF. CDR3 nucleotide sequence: TGCAGCGTAGTAGCGTTCGGGGAGCTGTTTTTT.

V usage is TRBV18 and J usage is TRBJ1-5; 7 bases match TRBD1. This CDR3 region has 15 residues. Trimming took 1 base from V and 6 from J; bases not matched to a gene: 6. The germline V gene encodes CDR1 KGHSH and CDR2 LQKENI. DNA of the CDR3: TGTGCCAGCTCACCACGGCAAGGGGGCCGTCAGCCCCAGCATTTT. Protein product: CASSPRQGGRQPQHF.

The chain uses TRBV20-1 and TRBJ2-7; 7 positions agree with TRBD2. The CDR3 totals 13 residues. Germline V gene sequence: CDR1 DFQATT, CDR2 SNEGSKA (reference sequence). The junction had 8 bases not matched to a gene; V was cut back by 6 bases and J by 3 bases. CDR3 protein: CSASLADDYEQYF. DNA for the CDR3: TGCAGTGCGAGTCTAGCGGATGACTACGAGCAGTACTTC.

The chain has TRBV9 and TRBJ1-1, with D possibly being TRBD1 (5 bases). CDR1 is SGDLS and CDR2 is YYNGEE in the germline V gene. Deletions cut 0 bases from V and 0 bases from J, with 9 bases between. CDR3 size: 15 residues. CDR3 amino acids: CASSVVGTMNTEAFF. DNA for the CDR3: TGTGCCAGCAGCGTAGTCGGGACTATGAACACTGAAGCTTTCTTT.